This T cell receptor beta chain was obtained from a study of post-analysis software for immune sequencing data. Presence of unique molecular identifiers characterized the TCR beta cDNA libraries. MiXCR, run by TCRdb on the PCR reads, gives a single entry per CDR3 protein. The table shows roughly 800,000 distinct CDR3 sequences, with roughly half occurring only once. Findings of the study overall: Significantly lower normalized Chao1 diversity was found in patients with multiple sclerosis relative to controls. Strong co-clustering by F measure linked samples that shared a preparation batch. Patients used about 5 TRBV segments, including TRBV5-6, TRBV5-1 and TRBV20-1, more often than controls.

This clonotype was counted between two and nine times. Antigen unknown. V lost 2 bases to trimming and J lost 4 bases, with 12 bases between them. Germline CDR1 MNHEY, CDR2 SVGAGI. The CDR3 sequence is 14 residues long. This TCR was sampled from a girl under 18 with multiple sclerosis. The sample taken for sequencing was blood. The chain joins TRBV6-5 to TRBJ2-7; D is uncertain. As DNA, the CDR3 is TGTGCCAGCAGTTACCGGCTTCAACTATACGAGCAGTACTTC. It specifies CASSYRLQLYEQYF.